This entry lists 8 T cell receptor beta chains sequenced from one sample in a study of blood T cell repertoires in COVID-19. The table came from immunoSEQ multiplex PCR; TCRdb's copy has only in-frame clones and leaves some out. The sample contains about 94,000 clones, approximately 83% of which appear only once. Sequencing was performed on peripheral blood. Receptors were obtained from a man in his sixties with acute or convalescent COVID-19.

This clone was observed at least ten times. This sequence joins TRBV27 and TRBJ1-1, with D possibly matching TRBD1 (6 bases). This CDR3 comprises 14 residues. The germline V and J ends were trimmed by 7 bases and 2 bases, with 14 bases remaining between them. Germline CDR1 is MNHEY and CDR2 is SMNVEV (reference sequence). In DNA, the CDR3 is TGTGCCAGCAAGTTTCAGGGGCTTAACACTGAAGCTTTCTTT. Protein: CASKFQGLNTEAFF.

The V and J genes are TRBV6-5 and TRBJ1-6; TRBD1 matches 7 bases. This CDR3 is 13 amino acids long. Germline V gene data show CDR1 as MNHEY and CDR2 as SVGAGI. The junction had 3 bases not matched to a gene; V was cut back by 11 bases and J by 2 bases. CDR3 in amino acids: CAAQGAYNSPLHF. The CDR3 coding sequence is TGTGCCGCGCAGGGGGCCTATAATTCACCCCTCCACTTT.

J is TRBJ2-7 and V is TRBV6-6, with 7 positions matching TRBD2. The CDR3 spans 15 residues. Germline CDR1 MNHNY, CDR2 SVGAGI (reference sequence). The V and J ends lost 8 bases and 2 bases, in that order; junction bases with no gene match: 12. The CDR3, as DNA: TGTGCCAGCTCCGGTGGGGCGGGGGTGACCTACGAGCAGTACTTC. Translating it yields CASSGGAGVTYEQYF.

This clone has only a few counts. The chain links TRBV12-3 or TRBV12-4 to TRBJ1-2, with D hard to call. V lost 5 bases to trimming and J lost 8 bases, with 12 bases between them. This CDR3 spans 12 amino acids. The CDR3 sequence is CASSQGPGGYTF. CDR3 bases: TGTGCCAGCAGTCAAGGACCGGGAGGCTACACCTTC.

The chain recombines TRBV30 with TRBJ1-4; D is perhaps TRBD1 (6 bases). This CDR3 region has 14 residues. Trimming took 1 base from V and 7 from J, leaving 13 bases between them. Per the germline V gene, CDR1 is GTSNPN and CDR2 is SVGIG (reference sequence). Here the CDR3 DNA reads TGTGCCTGGAGTGAGTTGGAAGGGGGTGAAAAACTGTTTTTT. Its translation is CAWSELEGGEKLFF.

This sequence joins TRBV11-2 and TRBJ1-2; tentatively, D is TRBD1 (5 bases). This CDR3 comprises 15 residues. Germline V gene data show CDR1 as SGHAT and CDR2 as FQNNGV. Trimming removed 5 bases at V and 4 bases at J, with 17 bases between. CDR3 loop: CASSTFSRVSYGYTF. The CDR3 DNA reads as TGTGCCAGCAGCACCTTCTCCAGGGTCAGCTATGGCTACACCTTC.

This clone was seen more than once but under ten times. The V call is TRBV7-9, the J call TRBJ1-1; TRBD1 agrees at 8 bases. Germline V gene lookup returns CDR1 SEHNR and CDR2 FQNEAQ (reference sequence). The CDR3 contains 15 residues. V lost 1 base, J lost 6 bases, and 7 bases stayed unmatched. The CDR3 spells CASSLDQGAIAEAFF. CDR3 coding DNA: TGTGCCAGCAGCTTAGATCAGGGGGCGATAGCTGAAGCTTTCTTT.

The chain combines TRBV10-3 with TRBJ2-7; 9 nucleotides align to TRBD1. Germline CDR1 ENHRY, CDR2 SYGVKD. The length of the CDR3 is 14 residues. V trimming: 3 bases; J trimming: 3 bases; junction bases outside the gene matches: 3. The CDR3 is CAISEGTGFYEQYF. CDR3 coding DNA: TGTGCCATCAGTGAAGGGACAGGGTTCTACGAGCAGTACTTC.